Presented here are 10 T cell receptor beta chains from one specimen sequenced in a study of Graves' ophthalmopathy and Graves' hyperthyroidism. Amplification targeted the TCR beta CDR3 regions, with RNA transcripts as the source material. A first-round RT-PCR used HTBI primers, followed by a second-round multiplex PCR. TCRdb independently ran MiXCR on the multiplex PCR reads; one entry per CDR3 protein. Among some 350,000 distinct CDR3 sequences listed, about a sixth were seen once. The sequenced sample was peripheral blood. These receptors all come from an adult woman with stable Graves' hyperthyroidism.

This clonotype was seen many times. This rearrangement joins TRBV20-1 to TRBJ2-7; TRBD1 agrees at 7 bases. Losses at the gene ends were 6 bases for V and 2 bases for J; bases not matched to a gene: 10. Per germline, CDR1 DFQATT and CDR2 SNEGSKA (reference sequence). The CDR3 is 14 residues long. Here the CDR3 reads CSAPAIDRAYEQYF. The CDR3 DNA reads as TGCAGTGCCCCAGCCATTGACAGGGCCTACGAGCAGTACTTC.

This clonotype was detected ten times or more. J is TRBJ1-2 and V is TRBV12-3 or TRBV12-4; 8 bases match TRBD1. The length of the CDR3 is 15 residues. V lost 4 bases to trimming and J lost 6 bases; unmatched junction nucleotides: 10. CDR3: CASSSIRGRLDGYTF. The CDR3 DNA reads TGTGCCAGCAGTTCAATCAGGGGGCGCTTGGATGGCTACACCTTC.

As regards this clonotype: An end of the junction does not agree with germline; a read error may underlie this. CDR3 in DNA: TGTGCCATCAGTGAGTCGATCAGGGACTATGGTTACACCTTC. This translates into CAISESIRDYGYTF. The V and J genes are TRBV10-3 and TRBJ1-2, with D possibly TRBD1 on 5 matching bases. Germline V gene data show CDR1 as ENHRY and CDR2 as SYGVKD. This CDR3 spans 14 amino acids.

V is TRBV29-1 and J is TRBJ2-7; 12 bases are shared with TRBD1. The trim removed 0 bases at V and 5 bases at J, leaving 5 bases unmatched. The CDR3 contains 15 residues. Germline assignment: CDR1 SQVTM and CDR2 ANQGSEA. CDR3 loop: CSVEDSGTGGDEQYF. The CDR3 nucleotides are TGCAGCGTTGAAGATTCGGGGACAGGGGGCGACGAGCAGTACTTC.

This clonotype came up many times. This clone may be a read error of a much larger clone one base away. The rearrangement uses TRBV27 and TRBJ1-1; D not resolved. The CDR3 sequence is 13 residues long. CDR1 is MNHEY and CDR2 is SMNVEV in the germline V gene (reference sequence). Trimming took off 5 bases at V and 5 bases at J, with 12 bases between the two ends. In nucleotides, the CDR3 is TGTGCCAGCAGTCCCTGGACCAGGACTGAAGCTTTCTTT. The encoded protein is CASSPWTRTEAFF.

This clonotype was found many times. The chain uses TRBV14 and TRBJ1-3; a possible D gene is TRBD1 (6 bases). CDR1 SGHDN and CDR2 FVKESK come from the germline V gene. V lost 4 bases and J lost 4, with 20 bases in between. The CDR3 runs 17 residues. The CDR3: CASSPPNKTDRGNTIYF. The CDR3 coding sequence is TGTGCCAGCAGCCCACCGAATAAGACCGACAGGGGAAACACCATATATTTT.

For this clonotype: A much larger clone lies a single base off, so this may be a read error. CDR3 nucleotide sequence: TGTGCCAGTACAATGAACGCTGAAGCTTTCTTT. It encodes CASTMNAEAFF. This chain connects TRBV19 to TRBJ1-1; D gene uncertain. The germline V gene encodes CDR1 LNHDA and CDR2 SQIVND (reference sequence). The CDR3 extends over 11 amino acids.

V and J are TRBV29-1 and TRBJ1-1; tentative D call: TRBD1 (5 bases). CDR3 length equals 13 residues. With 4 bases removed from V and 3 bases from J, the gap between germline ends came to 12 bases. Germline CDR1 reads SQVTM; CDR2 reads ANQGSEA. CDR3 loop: CSVGVGGDTEAFF. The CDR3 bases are TGCAGCGTTGGGGTGGGGGGGGACACTGAAGCTTTCTTT.

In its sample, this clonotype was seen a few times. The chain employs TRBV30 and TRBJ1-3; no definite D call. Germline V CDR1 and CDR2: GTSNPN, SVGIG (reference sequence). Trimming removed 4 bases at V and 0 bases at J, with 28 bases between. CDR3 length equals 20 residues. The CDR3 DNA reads TGTGCCTGGAAGATCCCCGGTCGTTACCCGGTCGAACTCTCTGGAAACACCATATATTTT. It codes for CAWKIPGRYPVELSGNTIYF.

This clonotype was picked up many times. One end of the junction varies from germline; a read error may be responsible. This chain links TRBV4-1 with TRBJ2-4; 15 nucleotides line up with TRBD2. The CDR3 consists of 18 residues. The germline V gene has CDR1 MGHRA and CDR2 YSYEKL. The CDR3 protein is CASSPGLAGGLAKNIQYF. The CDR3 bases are TGTGCCAGCAGTCCGGGACTAGCGGGAGGTTTAGCCAAAAACATTCAGTACTTC.